This record covers a single T cell receptor beta chain. Its specificity is unknown. These data are taken from a study of cytomegalovirus exposure and HLA in healthy donors. The PCR ran on 60 Vbeta and 13 Jbeta primers. The assay was immunoSEQ multiplex PCR, and TCRdb's table has in-frame clones only and misses some. The sample consists of 95,000 to 100,000 clones, about four fifths of them appearing once. Study-level findings and limits: Most of the CMV-associated TCR beta chains (in a later analysis) appeared to be HLA-restricted. Rarity held for most TCR sequences, but there were some public TCRs that occurred in many donors. Indistinguishable V segments, including TRBV6-2 and TRBV6-3, were excluded. Sequencing probably produced one cluster of sequence variants that were highly shared.

CDR3 length: 17 amino acids. Germline assignment: CDR1 LGHNA and CDR2 YNFKEQ. Trimming at V came to 1 base and at J to 4 bases, leaving 2 bases not matched to a gene. The clonotype comes from a female donor in good health and CMV-seropositive. Sample: PBMCs. J is TRBJ2-2 and V is TRBV4-2, with 14 positions matching TRBD2. Here the CDR3 DNA reads TGTGCCAGCAGCCAAGCGGGACTAGCGGGAGTCACCGGGGAGCTGTTTTTT. Protein product: CASSQAGLAGVTGELFF.